This T cell receptor beta chain was found in a study of cytomegalovirus exposure and HLA in healthy donors. Study-wide context: Earlier results showed roughly 120 million unique TCR beta sequences derived from roughly 180 million T cells.

V was pared by 5 bases and J by 2 bases, with 10 bases of the junction left unmatched. The CDR3 sequence is 16 residues long. Per the germline V gene, CDR1 is MGHRA and CDR2 is YSYEKL. To note about this clone: The antigen remains undetermined.

Primers for the PCR totalled 60 Vbeta and 13 Jbeta. The authors' processing: In a later analysis, of 80 million or so unique beta chains, about 12 million appeared in at least two donors. The method was immunoSEQ multiplex PCR; TCRdb's version includes in-frame clones alone and lacks a portion of them. The V and J calls and clone size were taken over from that table, and D and trimming were inferred from the DNA. The sample yields about 200,000 clones, 75% to 85% seen once. Findings and caveats of the study: TCR beta sequences reportedly predicted the HLA-A and HLA-B alleles of most subjects accurately. Reports showed the classifier diagnosing cytomegalovirus status with high specificity and sensitivity.

The material sequenced was PBMCs. This receptor was taken from a male donor in good health and CMV-seropositive. The gene calls are TRBV4-1 and TRBJ2-7, with 9 bases fitting TRBD1. The CDR3 spells CASSVVGQGIAYEQYF. The CDR3 region has the DNA TGCGCCAGCAGCGTGGTCGGACAGGGGATAGCCTACGAGCAGTACTTC.